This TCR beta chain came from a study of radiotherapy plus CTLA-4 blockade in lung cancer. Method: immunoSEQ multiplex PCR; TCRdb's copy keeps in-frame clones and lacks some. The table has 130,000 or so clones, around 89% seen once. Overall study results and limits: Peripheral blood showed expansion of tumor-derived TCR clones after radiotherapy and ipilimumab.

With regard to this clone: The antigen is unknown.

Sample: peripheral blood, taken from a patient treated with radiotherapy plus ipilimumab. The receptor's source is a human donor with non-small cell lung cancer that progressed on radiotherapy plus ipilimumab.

For the CDR3, the DNA is TGTGCCAGCAGCCAAGATCTTCCGGGAAGAGAGACCCAGTACTTC. It specifies CASSQDLPGRETQYF. The chain recombines TRBV14 with TRBJ2-5, with D tentatively TRBD2 (5 bases). The CDR3 length is 15 residues. The V end lost 0 bases, the J end lost 4 bases, and 12 bases lay between the germline ends. The V gene's germline CDR1 is SGHDN and CDR2 FVKESK.